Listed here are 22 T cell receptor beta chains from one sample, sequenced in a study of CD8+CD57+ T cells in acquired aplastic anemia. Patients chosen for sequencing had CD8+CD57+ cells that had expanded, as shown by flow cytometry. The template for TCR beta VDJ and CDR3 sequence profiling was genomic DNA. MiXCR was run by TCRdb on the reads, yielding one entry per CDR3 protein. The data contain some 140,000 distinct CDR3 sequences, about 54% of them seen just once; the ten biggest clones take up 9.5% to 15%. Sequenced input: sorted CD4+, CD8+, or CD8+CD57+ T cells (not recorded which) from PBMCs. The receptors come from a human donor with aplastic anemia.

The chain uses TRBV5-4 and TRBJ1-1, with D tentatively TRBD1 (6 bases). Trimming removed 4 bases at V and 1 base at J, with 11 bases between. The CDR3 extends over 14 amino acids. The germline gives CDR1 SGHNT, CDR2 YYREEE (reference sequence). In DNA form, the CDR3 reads TGTGCCAGCAGCCGGGGGCGGGCGAACACTGAAGCTTTCTTT. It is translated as CASSRGRANTEAFF.

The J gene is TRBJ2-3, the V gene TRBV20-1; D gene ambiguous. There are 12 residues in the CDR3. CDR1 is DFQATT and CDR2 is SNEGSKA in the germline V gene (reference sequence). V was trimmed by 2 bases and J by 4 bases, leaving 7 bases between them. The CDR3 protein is CSARQIADTQYF. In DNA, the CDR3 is TGCAGTGCTAGACAGATCGCAGATACGCAGTATTTT.

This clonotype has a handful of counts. The CDR3 region is CASSSSGVAYEQYF. CDR3 in DNA: TGTGCCAGCAGCTCAAGCGGGGTGGCCTACGAGCAGTACTTC. V and J are TRBV7-9 and TRBJ2-5; 7 positions match TRBD2. The DNA matches TRBJ2-7 better at its end, which makes the J call doubtful. There are 14 residues in the CDR3. Germline V gene sequence: CDR1 SEHNR, CDR2 FQNEAQ (reference sequence).

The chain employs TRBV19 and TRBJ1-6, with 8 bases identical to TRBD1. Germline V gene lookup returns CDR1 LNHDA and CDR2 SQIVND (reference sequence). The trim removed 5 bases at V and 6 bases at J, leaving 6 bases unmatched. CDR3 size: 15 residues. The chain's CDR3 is CASSVGQGGNSPLHF. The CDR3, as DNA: TGTGCCAGTAGTGTCGGACAGGGTGGTAATTCACCCCTCCACTTT. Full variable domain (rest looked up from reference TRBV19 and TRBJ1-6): DGGITQSPKYLFRKEGQNVTLSCEQNLNHDAMYWYRQDPGQGLRLIYYSQIVNDFQKGDIAEGYSVSREKKESFPLTVTSAQKNPTAFYLCASSVGQGGNSPLHFGNGTRLTVT.

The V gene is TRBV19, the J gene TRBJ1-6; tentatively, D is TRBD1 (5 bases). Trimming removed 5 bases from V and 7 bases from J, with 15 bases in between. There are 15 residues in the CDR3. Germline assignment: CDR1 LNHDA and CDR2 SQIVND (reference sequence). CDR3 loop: CASSPTWGGNSPLHF. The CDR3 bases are TGTGCCAGTAGTCCTACGTGGGGCGGGAATTCACCCCTCCACTTT. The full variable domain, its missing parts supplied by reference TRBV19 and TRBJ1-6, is DGGITQSPKYLFRKEGQNVTLSCEQNLNHDAMYWYRQDPGQGLRLIYYSQIVNDFQKGDIAEGYSVSREKKESFPLTVTSAQKNPTAFYLCASSPTWGGNSPLHFGNGTRLTVT.

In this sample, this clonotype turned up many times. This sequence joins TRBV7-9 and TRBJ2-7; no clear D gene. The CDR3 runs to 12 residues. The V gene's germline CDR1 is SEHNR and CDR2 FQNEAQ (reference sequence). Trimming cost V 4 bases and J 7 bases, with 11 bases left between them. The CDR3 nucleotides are TGTGCCAGCAGCTCCGCCCCGGCTGAGCAGTACTTC. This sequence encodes CASSSAPAEQYF.

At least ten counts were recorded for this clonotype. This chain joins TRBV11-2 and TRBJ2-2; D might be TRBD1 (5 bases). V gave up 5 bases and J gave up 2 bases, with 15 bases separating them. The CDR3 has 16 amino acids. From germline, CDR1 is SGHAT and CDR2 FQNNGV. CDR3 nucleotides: TGTGCCAGCAGCCGGTGGGGCGTCTATAACACCGGGGAGCTGTTTTTT. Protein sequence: CASSRWGVYNTGELFF.

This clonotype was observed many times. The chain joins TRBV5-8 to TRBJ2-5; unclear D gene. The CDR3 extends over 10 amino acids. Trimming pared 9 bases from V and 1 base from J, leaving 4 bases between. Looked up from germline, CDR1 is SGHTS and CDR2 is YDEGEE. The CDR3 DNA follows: TGTGCCACCTCCCAAGAGACCCAGTACTTC. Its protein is CATSQETQYF.

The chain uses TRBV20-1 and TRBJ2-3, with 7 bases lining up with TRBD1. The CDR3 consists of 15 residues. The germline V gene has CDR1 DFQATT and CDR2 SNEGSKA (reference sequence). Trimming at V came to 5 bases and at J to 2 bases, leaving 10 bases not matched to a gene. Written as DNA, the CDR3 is TGCAGTGCTCCAGGACAGGCCCTAACCACAGATACGCAGTATTTT. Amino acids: CSAPGQALTTDTQYF.

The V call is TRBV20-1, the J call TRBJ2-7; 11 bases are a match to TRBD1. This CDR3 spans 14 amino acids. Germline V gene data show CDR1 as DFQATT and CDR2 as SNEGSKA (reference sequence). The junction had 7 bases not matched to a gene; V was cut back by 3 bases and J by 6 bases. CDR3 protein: CSASYTGTGGEQYF. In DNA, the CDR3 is TGCAGTGCTAGTTACACCGGGACAGGGGGCGAGCAGTACTTC.

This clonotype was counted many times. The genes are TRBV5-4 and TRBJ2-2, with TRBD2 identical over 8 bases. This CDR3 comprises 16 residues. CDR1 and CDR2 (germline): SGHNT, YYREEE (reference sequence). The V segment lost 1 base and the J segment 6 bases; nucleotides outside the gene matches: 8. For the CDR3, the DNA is TGTGCCAGCAGCTTGAGAAGCGGGGGAGGCTCCGGGGAGCTGTTTTTT. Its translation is CASSLRSGGGSGELFF.

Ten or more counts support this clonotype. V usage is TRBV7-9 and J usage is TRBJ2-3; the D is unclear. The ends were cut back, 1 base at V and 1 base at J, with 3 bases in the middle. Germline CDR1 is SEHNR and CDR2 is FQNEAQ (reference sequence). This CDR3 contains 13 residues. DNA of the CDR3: TGTGCCAGCAGCTTAGGAGGCACAGATACGCAGTATTTT. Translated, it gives CASSLGGTDTQYF.

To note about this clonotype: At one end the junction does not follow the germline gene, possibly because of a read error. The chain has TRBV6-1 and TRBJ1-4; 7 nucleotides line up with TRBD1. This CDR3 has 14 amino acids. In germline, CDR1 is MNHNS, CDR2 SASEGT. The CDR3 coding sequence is TGTGCCAGCTCGGAGGGGGCGACTAATAAAAAACTGTTTTTT. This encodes CASSEGATNKKLFF.

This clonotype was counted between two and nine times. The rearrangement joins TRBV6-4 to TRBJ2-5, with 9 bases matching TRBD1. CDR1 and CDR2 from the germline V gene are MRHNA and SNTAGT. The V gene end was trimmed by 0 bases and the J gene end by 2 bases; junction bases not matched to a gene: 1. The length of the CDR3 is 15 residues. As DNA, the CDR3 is TGTGCCAGCAGTGACTCGACAGGGGGGCAAGAGACCCAGTACTTC. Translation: CASSDSTGGQETQYF.

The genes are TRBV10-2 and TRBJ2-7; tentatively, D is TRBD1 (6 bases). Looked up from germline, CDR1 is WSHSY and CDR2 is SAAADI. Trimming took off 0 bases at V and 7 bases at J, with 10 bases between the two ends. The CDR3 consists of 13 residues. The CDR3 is CASSESTGWEQYF. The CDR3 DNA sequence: TGCGCCAGCAGTGAGTCGACAGGATGGGAGCAGTACTTC.

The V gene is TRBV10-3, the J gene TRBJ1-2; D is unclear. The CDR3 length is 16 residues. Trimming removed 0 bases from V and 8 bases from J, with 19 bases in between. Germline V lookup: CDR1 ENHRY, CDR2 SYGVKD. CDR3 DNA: TGTGCCATCAGTGAGTCAGTGGGGTCTTCTCACCCGGGCTACACCTTC. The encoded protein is CAISESVGSSHPGYTF.

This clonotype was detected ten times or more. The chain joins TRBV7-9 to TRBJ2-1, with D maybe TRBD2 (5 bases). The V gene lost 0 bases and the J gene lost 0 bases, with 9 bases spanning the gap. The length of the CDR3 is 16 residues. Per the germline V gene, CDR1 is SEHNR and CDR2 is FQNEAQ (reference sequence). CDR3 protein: CASSLAGLSSYNEQFF. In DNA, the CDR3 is TGTGCCAGCAGCTTAGCAGGACTTTCCTCCTACAATGAGCAGTTCTTC.

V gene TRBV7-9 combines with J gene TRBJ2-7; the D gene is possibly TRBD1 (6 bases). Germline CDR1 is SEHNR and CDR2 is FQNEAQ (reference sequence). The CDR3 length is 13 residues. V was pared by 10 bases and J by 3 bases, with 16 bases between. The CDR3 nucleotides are TGTGCCATCCCGACAGGCGCCTACTACGAGCAGTACTTC. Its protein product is CAIPTGAYYEQYF.

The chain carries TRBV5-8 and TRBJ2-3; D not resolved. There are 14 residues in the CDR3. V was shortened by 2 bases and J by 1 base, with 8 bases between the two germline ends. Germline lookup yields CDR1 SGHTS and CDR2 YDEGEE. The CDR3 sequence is CASSFSGGTDTQYF. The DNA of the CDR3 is TGTGCCAGCAGCTTTTCTGGGGGCACAGATACGCAGTATTTT.

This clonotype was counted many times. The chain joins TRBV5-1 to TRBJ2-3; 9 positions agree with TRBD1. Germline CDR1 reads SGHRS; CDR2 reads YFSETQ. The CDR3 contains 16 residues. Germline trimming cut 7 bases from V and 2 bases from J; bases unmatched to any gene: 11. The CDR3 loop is CASRNGDREITDTQYF. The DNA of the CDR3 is TGCGCCAGCCGCAACGGGGACAGGGAGATCACAGATACGCAGTATTTT.

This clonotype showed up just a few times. CDR3 amino acids: CASSAMQGDYGYTF. The CDR3 region has the DNA TGTGCCAGCAGTGCCATGCAGGGGGACTATGGCTACACCTTC. The rearrangement links TRBV2 to TRBJ1-2; TRBD1 matches 7 bases. The CDR3 has 14 residues. V was pared by 4 bases and J by 3 bases, with 5 bases of the junction left unmatched. Germline loops: CDR1 SNHLY, CDR2 FYNNEI.

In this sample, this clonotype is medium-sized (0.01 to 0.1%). As DNA, the CDR3 is TGTGCCACCAGTGATTCGGGACAGCACACCGGGGAGCTGTTTTTT. Translating it yields CATSDSGQHTGELFF. This chain links TRBV24-1 with TRBJ2-2; TRBD1 matches 7 bases. The CDR3 is made up of 15 amino acids. The V and J ends lost 2 bases and 3 bases, in that order; junction bases with no gene match: 2. Germline V CDR1 and CDR2: KGHDR, SFDVKD.